This T cell receptor beta chain appears in the sequencing data of a study of technical replicates of blood from a few donors. Profiled with immunoSEQ multiplex PCR; TCRdb holds only in-frame clones, not every one. The sample records tens of thousands of clones, 95% being singletons. This sequence originates from a human donor in good health. The sequenced sample consisted of T cells isolated from PBMCs.

CDR3 loop: CASSPSGKETQYF. CDR3 DNA sequence: TGTGCCAGCTCGCCCTCGGGGAAAGAGACCCAGTACTTC. The V call is TRBV18, the J call TRBJ2-5; D is possibly TRBD2 (5 bases). Trimming took 6 bases from V and 3 from J, leaving 11 bases between them. This CDR3 region has 13 residues. Germline V gene data show CDR1 as KGHSH and CDR2 as LQKENI.